The 24 T cell receptor beta chains below come from one sample, sequenced in a study of vaccination and CD4 T cells after COVID-19. Described treatment: roughly 11-day PBMC culture with coronavirus spike peptide pools or control peptides (ViraFEST assay). Cultured CD4+ T cells had their DNA profiled by the Oncomine TCR Beta short-read assay. Each CDR3 protein is one row after TCRdb ran MiXCR on the PCR reads. Found here are roughly 20,000 distinct CDR3 sequences, around half of them singletons; the top ten hold about 8.4%. These receptors are not linked to any known antigen. Sequenced sample: CD4+ T cells from blood, cultured in vitro. These TCRs come from a human donor who had recovered from COVID-19.

The chain recombines TRBV28 with TRBJ1-2; the match to TRBD1 covers 8 bases. Germline loops: CDR1 MDHEN, CDR2 SYDVKM. Trimming removed 8 bases from V and 4 bases from J; junction bases left unmatched: 9. This CDR3 spans 14 amino acids. CDR3 DNA sequence: TGTGCCAGCCACCCCGGGACAGGACTCTATGGCTACACCTTC. This translates into CASHPGTGLYGYTF.

The rearrangement joins TRBV21-1 to TRBJ1-1. TRBV21-1 is a pseudogene locus. The CDR3 is made up of 12 amino acids. CDR3 in DNA: TGTGCCAGGGGACTCAAGGGCGCTGAAGCTTTCTTT. This gives the protein CARGLKGAEAFF.

This clonotype was observed a handful of times. This chain joins TRBV20-1 and TRBJ2-2, with D hard to call. From germline, CDR1 is DFQATT and CDR2 SNEGSKA (reference sequence). The length of the CDR3 is 14 residues. Trimming left V 5 bases short and J 0 bases short, with 10 bases between. The CDR3 here is CSAVRWANTGELFF. DNA of the CDR3: TGCAGTGCTGTCCGGTGGGCGAACACCGGGGAGCTGTTTTTT.

In its sample, this clonotype was seen a few times. The chain is built from TRBV6-1 and TRBJ2-3; D perhaps matches TRBD1 (8 bases). Germline CDR1 is MNHNS and CDR2 is SASEGT. Trimming shortened V by 8 bases and J by 6 bases, and 18 bases separated the two germline ends. The length of the CDR3 is 14 residues. In nucleotides, the CDR3 is TGTGCCAGCCTAAACGGACAGGGAGGGGATACGCAGTATTTT. Translated, it gives CASLNGQGGDTQYF.

This chain joins TRBV20-1 and TRBJ1-5; the match to TRBD1 covers 9 bases. This CDR3 comprises 14 residues. Germline CDR1 and CDR2: DFQATT and SNEGSKA (reference sequence). V lost 3 bases and J lost 2; bases outside the gene matches: 2. This CDR3 is CSARRQGGNQPQHF. The CDR3 region has the DNA TGCAGTGCTAGGAGACAGGGGGGCAATCAGCCCCAGCATTTT.

The chain joins TRBV10-1 to TRBJ1-1; the match to TRBD1 covers 7 bases. This CDR3 region has 14 residues. Germline V gives CDR1 WNHNN, CDR2 SYGVQD (reference sequence). V dropped 3 bases and J dropped 3; count of bases not matched to a gene: 4. The DNA of the CDR3 is TGCGCCAGCAGTGAAGCACAGGGGCACACTGAAGCTTTCTTT. Amino acids: CASSEAQGHTEAFF.

In this sample, this clonotype turned up a few times. The V call is TRBV5-1, the J call TRBJ1-1; the D gene is possibly TRBD1 (6 bases). There are 14 residues in the CDR3. Trimming removed 0 bases at V and 11 bases at J, with 17 bases between. Looked up from germline, CDR1 is SGHRS and CDR2 is YFSETQ. CDR3 sequence: CASSLVTNGQQAFF. The CDR3 DNA is TGCGCCAGCAGCTTGGTTACAAACGGACAGCAGGCTTTCTTT. The full variable domain, its missing parts supplied by reference TRBV5-1 and TRBJ1-1, is KAGVTQTPRYLIKTRGQQVTLSCSPISGHRSVSWYQQTPGQGLQFLFEYFSETQRNKGNFPGRFSGRQFSNSRSEMNVSTLELGDSALYLCASSLVTNGQQAFFGQGTRLTVV.

The chain links TRBV20-1 to TRBJ2-7; TRBD2 aligns across 9 bases. The CDR3 loop spans 14 amino acids. With 3 bases clipped from V and 5 bases from J, the junction kept 8 bases outside the gene matches. Germline V lookup: CDR1 DFQATT, CDR2 SNEGSKA (reference sequence). The CDR3 protein is CSASNPGLAHEQYF. The DNA for the CDR3 is TGCAGTGCTAGCAACCCGGGACTAGCCCACGAGCAGTACTTC.

The V gene is TRBV28, the J gene TRBJ2-7; 10 bases map to TRBD1. Germline loops: CDR1 MDHEN, CDR2 SYDVKM. This CDR3 spans 16 amino acids. Trimming took 6 bases from V and 0 from J; bases not matched to a gene: 8. This CDR3 is CASRRGGTGDSYEQYF. The CDR3 DNA sequence: TGTGCCAGCAGAAGAGGTGGGACAGGGGACTCCTACGAGCAGTACTTC.

The genes are TRBV12-3 or TRBV12-4 and TRBJ2-7; weak D call: TRBD2 (5 bases). The CDR3 consists of 13 residues. Trimming took off 7 bases at V and 3 bases at J, with 13 bases between the two ends. CDR3 loop: CASNRGIGYEQYF. The CDR3 DNA follows: TGTGCCAGCAATCGAGGGATAGGCTACGAGCAGTACTTC.

This clonotype was recorded only once. The chain links TRBV21-1 to TRBJ2-5; TRBD1, the table's D call, lacks a check against the DNA. TRBV21-1 is classified as a pseudogene. CDR3 length equals 16 residues. CDR3 sequence: CASSKEGQGNGETQYF. CDR3 bases: TGTGCCAGCAGCAAAGAGGGGCAGGGAAATGGAGAGACCCAGTACTTC.

The chain recombines TRBV11-3 with TRBJ2-5; 11 nucleotides agree with TRBD2. The CDR3 is 17 amino acids. The V segment lost 5 bases and the J segment 5 bases; nucleotides outside the gene matches: 13. CDR1 is SGHNT, CDR2 YENEEA, per germline. This CDR3 reads CASSMGLAAYPKETQYF. CDR3 nucleotides: TGTGCCAGCAGCATGGGACTAGCGGCGTATCCTAAGGAGACCCAGTACTTC.

The chain couples TRBV20-1 to TRBJ2-1, with 8 positions matching TRBD2. The CDR3 loop spans 18 amino acids. The germline V gene has CDR1 DFQATT and CDR2 SNEGSKA (reference sequence). The ends lost 6 bases at V and 3 bases at J; junction bases unmatched: 19. In nucleotides, the CDR3 is TGCAGTGCGGGGGCGGGGCTAGCGGGCCCTTGGGGCTACAATGAGCAGTTCTTC. Its translation is CSAGAGLAGPWGYNEQFF.

This chain links TRBV19 with TRBJ2-7, with TRBD1 identical over 8 bases. This CDR3 has 15 residues. V lost 6 bases, J lost 0 bases, and 7 bases stayed unmatched. The germline CDR1 and CDR2 sequences are LNHDA and SQIVND (reference sequence). The CDR3: CASSPGQGTSYEQYF. As DNA, the CDR3 is TGTGCCAGTAGCCCTGGACAGGGAACCTCCTACGAGCAGTACTTC.

The CDR3 DNA sequence: TGTGCCAGCAGCCAAGAGGGTCTAGCGGGAGGAGGAGGGACCCAGTACTTC. This gives the protein CASSQEGLAGGGGTQYF. The chain recombines TRBV4-2 with TRBJ2-5; 11 nucleotides match TRBD2. CDR3 size: 17 residues. J lost 7 bases, V lost 0 bases, and 10 bases had no gene match. Germline V gene lookup returns CDR1 LGHNA and CDR2 YNFKEQ.

The V gene is TRBV30, the J gene TRBJ1-5; a weak D match, TRBD1 (6 bases). The length of the CDR3 is 14 residues. The ends were cut back, 0 bases at V and 9 bases at J, with 15 bases in the middle. Germline CDR1 and CDR2: GTSNPN and SVGIG (reference sequence). In DNA, the CDR3 is TGTGCCTGGAGTGTAGGGGGGGGAGGTGGGCCCCAGCATTTT. Translation gives CAWSVGGGGGPQHF.

The chain links TRBV20-1 to TRBJ2-3; D is unresolved. The CDR3 consists of 15 residues. Germline loops: CDR1 DFQATT, CDR2 SNEGSKA (reference sequence). The germline V and J ends were trimmed by 1 base and 1 base, with 12 bases remaining between them. CDR3 sequence (DNA): TGCAGTGCTAGAGGTCTGGGTTCCCGCACAGATACGCAGTATTTT. This sequence encodes CSARGLGSRTDTQYF.

The V and J genes are TRBV19 and TRBJ2-5; D not certain. Germline loops: CDR1 LNHDA, CDR2 SQIVND (reference sequence). Trimming stripped 9 bases from V and 6 bases from J, with 17 bases between. This CDR3 has 13 residues. Here the CDR3 reads CASQTAPHKTQYF. The DNA for the CDR3 is TGTGCCAGCCAGACGGCCCCTCATAAGACCCAGTACTTC.

This clonotype has more than one count but fewer than ten. The chain uses TRBV24-1 and TRBJ1-1, with TRBD1 as a possible D gene (5 bases). This CDR3 has 13 residues. Trimming removed 7 bases from V and 1 base from J, with 9 bases in between. From germline, CDR1 is KGHDR and CDR2 SFDVKD. The CDR3 spells CATRDTWNTEAFF. CDR3 in DNA: TGTGCCACCAGGGACACTTGGAACACTGAAGCTTTCTTT.

This chain uses TRBV19 with TRBJ1-3; 9 positions agree with TRBD1. V trimming: 5 bases; J trimming: 4 bases; junction bases outside the gene matches: 3. The CDR3 loop spans 14 amino acids. Germline V gene data show CDR1 as LNHDA and CDR2 as SQIVND (reference sequence). In nucleotides, the CDR3 is TGTGCCAGTAGTTGGACAGGGGACGGAAACACCATATATTTT. Protein sequence: CASSWTGDGNTIYF.

The chain is built from TRBV4-1 and TRBJ1-1; D not certain. Germline values: CDR1 MGHRA, CDR2 YSYEKL. This CDR3 has 14 amino acids. The germline V and J ends were trimmed by 2 bases and 11 bases, with 18 bases remaining between them. The CDR3 region is CASSQPPARRDAFF. In DNA, the CDR3 is TGCGCCAGCAGCCAACCCCCCGCGAGAAGGGATGCTTTCTTT.

The V gene is TRBV27, the J gene TRBJ2-6; D remains ambiguous. This CDR3 has 15 amino acids. V was trimmed by 3 bases and J by 1 base, leaving 7 bases between them. Germline V lookup: CDR1 MNHEY, CDR2 SMNVEV (reference sequence). The CDR3 coding sequence is TGTGCCAGCAGTTTTGAGGTGTCTGGGGCCAACGTCCTGACTTTC. Translating it yields CASSFEVSGANVLTF. Together with reference TRBV27 and TRBJ2-6, the CDR3 gives the full variable domain: EAQVTQNPRYLITVTGKKLTVTCSQNMNHEYMSWYRQDPGLGLRQIYYSMNVEVTDKGDVPEGYKVSRKEKRNFPLILESPSPNQTSLYFCASSFEVSGANVLTFGAGSRLTVL.

The V call is TRBV2, the J call TRBJ1-2; D perhaps matches TRBD1 (6 bases). Trimming shortened V by 6 bases and J by 8 bases, and 13 bases separated the two germline ends. This CDR3 contains 12 residues. Germline CDR1 SNHLY, CDR2 FYNNEI. CDR3 sequence (DNA): TGTGCCAGCAGAGAGGGGGTCCGAGGCTACACCTTC. It translates to CASREGVRGYTF. Complete variable domain (other parts from reference TRBV2 and TRBJ1-2): EPEVTQTPSHQVTQMGQEVILRCVPISNHLYFYWYRQILGQKVEFLVSFYNNEISEKSEIFDDQFSVERPDGSNFTLKIRSTKLEDSAMYFCASREGVRGYTFGSGTRLTVV.

The chain recombines TRBV20-1 with TRBJ2-5; 7 nucleotides match TRBD1. V lost 3 bases to trimming and J lost 4 bases; unmatched junction nucleotides: 8. Germline loops: CDR1 DFQATT, CDR2 SNEGSKA (reference sequence). This CDR3 spans 14 amino acids. This CDR3 is CSARETGTGETQYF. For the CDR3, the DNA is TGCAGTGCTAGGGAGACAGGGACGGGAGAGACCCAGTACTTC.